The source of this T cell receptor (beta chain) is a study of blood T cell repertoires in COVID-19. Study at large: The United States, Italy and Spain supplied acute and convalescent COVID-19 samples.

Under the authors' procedure: Estimated nucleated cell counts came from reference gene primer amplification. Profiling relied on immunoSEQ multiplex PCR, and the TCRdb table lists in-frame clones only, not all of them. V, J and clone size derive from that table, while D and trimming were established from the DNA sequence. The data contain about 210,000 clones, around 83% of them singletons. In germline, CDR1 is LNHDA, CDR2 SQIVND (reference sequence). The CDR3 runs 14 residues. The J segment lost 3 bases and the V segment lost 6 bases, leaving 5 bases of the junction unmatched. The gene calls are TRBV19 and TRBJ2-5; 9 bases line up with TRBD1. The clonotype comes from a man between 45 and 60 years old with active or convalescent COVID-19. Material for sequencing was peripheral blood. As DNA, the CDR3 is TGTGCCAGTAGCCAACAGGGGGCTAAAGAGACCCAGTACTTC. This encodes CASSQQGAKETQYF.